This TCR beta chain is drawn from a study of T cells in Graves' hyperthyroidism and ophthalmopathy. CDR1 and CDR2 (germline): MNHEY, SVGEGT. There are 11 residues in the CDR3. The V end lost 1 base, the J end lost 5 bases, and 3 bases lay between the germline ends. General study results and limits: Blood also carried most thyroid clonotypes expanded above 0.001.

This clonotype was observed many times. Its specificity is not known. Being one base from a much bigger clone, this may be a read error. From RNA transcripts, TCR beta CDR3 regions were amplified. With the HTBI primer set, the TCR CDR3 went through a first round of RT-PCR. TCRdb passed the multiplex PCR reads through MiXCR, listing each CDR3 protein once. The data show around 600,000 distinct CDR3 sequences, about a sixth seen once. Any patient presenting with uncontrolled infection, other autoimmune disease, pregnancy or lactation was left out. Out of roughly 9.1 ml of fresh peripheral blood came the PBMCs.

This sequence joins TRBV6-2 or TRBV6-3 and TRBJ2-7; D unresolved. The sequencing input was blood. This clonotype was obtained from a middle-aged woman with Graves' ophthalmopathy. As DNA, the CDR3 is TGTGCCAGCAGTTACTGGGACGAGCAGTACTTC. Residues: CASSYWDEQYF.